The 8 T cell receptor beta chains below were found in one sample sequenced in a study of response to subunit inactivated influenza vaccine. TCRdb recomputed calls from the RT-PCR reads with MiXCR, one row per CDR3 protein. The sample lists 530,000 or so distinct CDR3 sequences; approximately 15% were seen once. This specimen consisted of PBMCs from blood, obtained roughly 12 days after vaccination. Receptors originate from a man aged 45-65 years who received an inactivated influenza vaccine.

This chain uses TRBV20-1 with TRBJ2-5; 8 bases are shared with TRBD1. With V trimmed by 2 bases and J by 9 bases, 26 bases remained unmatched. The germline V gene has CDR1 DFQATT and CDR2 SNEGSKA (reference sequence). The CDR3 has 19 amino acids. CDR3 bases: TGCAGTGCTAGATCCGACAGGGGTAATCCTCCAAGAGGCCTAGGGGCCCAGTACTTC. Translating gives CSARSDRGNPPRGLGAQYF.

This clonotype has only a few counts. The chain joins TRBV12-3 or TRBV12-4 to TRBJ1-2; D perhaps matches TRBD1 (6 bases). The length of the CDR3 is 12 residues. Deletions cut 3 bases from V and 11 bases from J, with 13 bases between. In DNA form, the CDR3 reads TGTGCCAGCAGTTTGGACAGAAGATTGTACACCTTC. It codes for CASSLDRRLYTF.

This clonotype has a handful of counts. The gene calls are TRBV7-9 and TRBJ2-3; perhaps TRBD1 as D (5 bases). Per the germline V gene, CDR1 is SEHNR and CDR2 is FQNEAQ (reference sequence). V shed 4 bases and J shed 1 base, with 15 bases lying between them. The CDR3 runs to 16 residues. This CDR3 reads CASSSILGAGTDTQYF. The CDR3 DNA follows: TGTGCCAGCAGCTCAATCCTTGGGGCTGGCACAGATACGCAGTATTTT.

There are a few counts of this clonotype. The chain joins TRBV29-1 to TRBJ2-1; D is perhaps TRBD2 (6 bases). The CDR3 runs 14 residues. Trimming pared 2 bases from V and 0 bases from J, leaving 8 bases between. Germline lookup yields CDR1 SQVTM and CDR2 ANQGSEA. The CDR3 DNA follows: TGCAGCGTTGAATACGGGAGCTCCTACAATGAGCAGTTCTTC. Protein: CSVEYGSSYNEQFF.

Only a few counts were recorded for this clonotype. The CDR3: CASSLSRQTGELFF. Here the CDR3 DNA reads TGTGCCAGCAGTTTATCCCGTCAAACCGGGGAGCTGTTTTTT. V usage is TRBV27 and J usage is TRBJ2-2, with unresolved D. Trimming removed 0 bases at V and 5 bases at J, with 7 bases between. Germline CDR1 MNHEY, CDR2 SMNVEV (reference sequence). The CDR3 spans 14 residues.

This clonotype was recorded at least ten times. CDR3 sequence (DNA): TGTGCCACCAGTGATGGACAGGGGAGGCCTGAAGCTTTCTTT. Its protein product is CATSDGQGRPEAFF. This chain uses TRBV24-1 with TRBJ1-1, with TRBD1 matching 9 bases. The V segment lost 3 bases and the J segment 6 bases; nucleotides outside the gene matches: 4. The germline V gene has CDR1 KGHDR and CDR2 SFDVKD. The CDR3 is made up of 14 amino acids.

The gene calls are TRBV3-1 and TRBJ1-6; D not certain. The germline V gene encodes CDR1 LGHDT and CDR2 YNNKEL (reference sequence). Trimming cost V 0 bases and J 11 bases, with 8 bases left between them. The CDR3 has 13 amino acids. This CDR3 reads CASSQDLGTPLHF. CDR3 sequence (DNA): TGTGCCAGCAGCCAAGATCTAGGGACACCCCTCCACTTT.

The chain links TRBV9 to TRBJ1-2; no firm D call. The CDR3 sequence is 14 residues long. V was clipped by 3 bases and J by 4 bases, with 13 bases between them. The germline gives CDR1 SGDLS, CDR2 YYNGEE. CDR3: CASSGGRLLYGYTF. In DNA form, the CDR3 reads TGTGCCAGCAGCGGAGGACGCCTCCTCTATGGCTACACCTTC.